The 21 T cell receptor beta chains below were found in one sample sequenced in a study of T cell changes during pregnancy in multiple sclerosis. Some clones are missing from TCRdb's copy, which holds only in-frame ones; the method was immunoSEQ multiplex PCR. The sample consists of 100,000 or so clones, just over 90% of them appearing once. This specimen was peripheral blood, taken in the second trimester of pregnancy. Receptor source: a female donor with multiple sclerosis, enrolled in a pregnancy study.

This chain links TRBV15 with TRBJ2-6; D may be TRBD2 (6 bases). V dropped 0 bases and J dropped 3 bases, with 15 bases sitting between them. The CDR3 totals 18 residues. Germline V gives CDR1 LNHNV, CDR2 YYDKDF (reference sequence). DNA for the CDR3: TGTGCCACCAGCAGAGATACGGGGGTGTGGGATGGGGCCAACGTCCTGACTTTC. Amino acid sequence: CATSRDTGVWDGANVLTF.

This clone was found a few times. V is TRBV5-4 and J is TRBJ1-1; TRBD1 aligns across 9 bases. The germline gives CDR1 SGHNT, CDR2 YYREEE (reference sequence). The CDR3 is made up of 13 amino acids. With 4 bases clipped from V and 6 bases from J, the junction kept 4 bases outside the gene matches. The DNA for the CDR3 is TGTGCCAGCAGCCTCGGGACAGGGCCTGAAGCTTTCTTT. Translating it yields CASSLGTGPEAFF. The complete variable domain, with remaining parts taken from reference TRBV5-4 and TRBJ1-1, reads ETGVTQSPTHLIKTRGQQVTLRCSSQSGHNTVSWYQQALGQGPQFIFQYYREEENGRGNFPPRFSGLQFPNYSSELNVNALELDDSALYLCASSLGTGPEAFFGQGTRLTVV.

This chain links TRBV28 with TRBJ2-2; maybe TRBD1 (6 bases). The CDR3 is 15 amino acids. V was trimmed by 6 bases and J by 7 bases, leaving 18 bases between them. Germline values: CDR1 MDHEN, CDR2 SYDVKM. CDR3 DNA sequence: TGTGCCAGCAGCCACCTGAGGGGGAACGGCGGGGAGCTGTTTTTT. Its protein is CASSHLRGNGGELFF.

The chain joins TRBV4-1 to TRBJ1-5, with unresolved D. Germline V gene lookup returns CDR1 MGHRA and CDR2 YSYEKL. CDR3 size: 15 residues. V lost 0 bases to trimming and J lost 1 base, with 7 bases between them. CDR3 coding DNA: TGCGCCAGCAGCCAAGATCTCAGGAGCAATCAGCCCCAGCATTTT. This gives the protein CASSQDLRSNQPQHF.

V gene TRBV9 combines with J gene TRBJ1-6; no firm D call. CDR1 is SGDLS, CDR2 YYNGEE, per germline. The V and J ends lost 3 bases and 6 bases respectively, with 10 bases between them. The length of the CDR3 is 14 residues. The chain's CDR3 is CASSEDTTNSPLHF. The CDR3 DNA reads as TGTGCCAGCAGCGAAGACACGACTAATTCACCCCTCCACTTT.

This clone has a single count. The chain carries TRBV18 and TRBJ1-1; TRBD1 agrees at 10 bases. Looked up from germline, CDR1 is KGHSH and CDR2 is LQKENI. The length of the CDR3 is 17 residues. Unmatched junction bases numbered 6, after V lost 2 bases and J lost 0 bases. In DNA form, the CDR3 reads TGTGCCAGCTCACCAGGGGACAGGGGCCCCGTGAACACTGAAGCTTTCTTT. Translation: CASSPGDRGPVNTEAFF.

The CDR3 sequence: CASSGQAKSGNQPQHF. The CDR3 DNA reads TGTGCCAGCTCAGGACAGGCAAAATCCGGGAATCAGCCCCAGCATTTT. V gene TRBV18 combines with J gene TRBJ1-5; 7 bases are a match to TRBD1. V shed 5 bases, J shed 4 bases, and the junction held 11 bases outside the gene matches. Germline V gene sequence: CDR1 KGHSH, CDR2 LQKENI. The length of the CDR3 is 16 residues. Supplemented by reference TRBV18 and TRBJ1-5, the full variable domain reads NAGVMQNPRHLVRRRGQEARLRCSPMKGHSHVYWYRQLPEEGLKFMVYLQKENIIDESGMPKERFSAEFPKEGPSILRIQQVVRGDSAAYFCASSGQAKSGNQPQHFGDGTRLSIL.

This chain joins TRBV7-2 and TRBJ2-7; 9 bases map to TRBD2. The CDR3 contains 14 residues. Germline V lookup: CDR1 SGHTA, CDR2 FQGNSA. J gave up 1 base and V 6 bases, and 4 bases lay outside the gene matches. The CDR3 coding sequence is TGTGCCAGCAGGGCGGGGGGGCAGTCCTACGAGCAGTACTTC. Amino acid sequence: CASRAGGQSYEQYF.

This clone was counted once. CDR3 protein: CASSPRGGRGYTF. CDR3 coding DNA: TGTGCCAGCAGTCCCCGGGGAGGTCGGGGCTACACCTTC. This chain links TRBV6-1 with TRBJ1-2; D gene uncertain. This CDR3 is 13 amino acids long. With 5 bases removed from V and 8 bases from J, the gap between germline ends came to 15 bases. Germline CDR1 and CDR2: MNHNS and SASEGT.

This chain joins TRBV29-1 and TRBJ2-3; perhaps TRBD2 as D (7 bases). V lost 5 bases to trimming and J lost 3 bases, with 18 bases between them. The CDR3 is 15 amino acids. CDR1 and CDR2 (germline): SQVTM, ANQGSEA. The CDR3, as DNA: TGCAGCGTTAGAGGGGGGGGGCTAGGTACAGATACGCAGTATTTT. Its protein product is CSVRGGGLGTDTQYF.

The chain combines TRBV6-1 with TRBJ1-6; D is uncertain. V lost 0 bases and J lost 2, with 5 bases in between. Per germline, CDR1 MNHNS and CDR2 SASEGT. This CDR3 contains 15 residues. CDR3 sequence: CASSEASAYNSPLHF. CDR3 coding DNA: TGTGCCAGCAGTGAAGCGTCAGCCTATAATTCACCCCTCCACTTT.

The chain's CDR3 is CSAVTGAAFF. The CDR3 region has the DNA TGCAGTGCTGTTACAGGGGCCGCTTTCTTT. The chain is built from TRBV20-1 and TRBJ1-1; 7 bases agree with TRBD1. Germline V lookup: CDR1 DFQATT, CDR2 SNEGSKA (reference sequence). The CDR3 runs 10 residues. After removal of 5 bases from V and 11 bases from J, the junction contained 5 bases not matched to a gene.

This chain uses TRBV28 with TRBJ1-3; 7 positions agree with TRBD1. This CDR3 contains 15 residues. CDR1 and CDR2 (germline): MDHEN, SYDVKM. Germline trimming cut 6 bases from V and 3 bases from J; bases unmatched to any gene: 8. CDR3 sequence (DNA): TGTGCCAGCAGCTCTACCACAGGGGTTGGAAACACCATATATTTT. Its protein product is CASSSTTGVGNTIYF.

The chain couples TRBV11-2 to TRBJ1-3, with D possibly TRBD1 on 6 matching bases. CDR1 is SGHAT, CDR2 FQNNGV, per germline. The V and J ends lost 6 bases and 1 base respectively, with 16 bases between them. The CDR3 length is 16 residues. The CDR3 DNA follows: TGTGCCAGCAGTTTACAGGGCGGTGGATCTGGAAACACCATATATTTT. Its protein is CASSLQGGGSGNTIYF.

The chain has TRBV7-9 and TRBJ2-1; tentatively, D is TRBD1 (5 bases). The CDR3 spans 14 residues. Trimming cost V 5 bases and J 4 bases, with 12 bases left between them. Germline V gene data show CDR1 as SEHNR and CDR2 as FQNEAQ (reference sequence). The CDR3 here is CASSQGIRYNEQFF. In DNA, the CDR3 is TGTGCCAGCAGCCAGGGTATCCGGTACAATGAGCAGTTCTTC.

The V and J genes are TRBV19 and TRBJ2-1; tentatively, D is TRBD1 (7 bases). V gave up 0 bases and J gave up 9 bases, with 18 bases separating them. This CDR3 contains 16 residues. In germline, CDR1 is LNHDA, CDR2 SQIVND (reference sequence). CDR3 amino acids: CASSIEGGATRREQFF. The CDR3 region has the DNA TGTGCCAGTAGTATAGAAGGGGGCGCGACTAGACGTGAGCAGTTCTTC.

The genes are TRBV15 and TRBJ2-5; TRBD2 might be the D (7 bases). Trimming shortened V by 0 bases and J by 5 bases, and 22 bases separated the two germline ends. Germline assignment: CDR1 LNHNV and CDR2 YYDKDF (reference sequence). This CDR3 has 18 residues. Written as DNA, the CDR3 is TGTGCCACCAGCAGAGAAAGGTCTTCGGGGGGCGGGTACGAGACCCAGTACTTC. This encodes CATSRERSSGGGYETQYF.

The chain carries TRBV6-1 and TRBJ2-2, with 7 bases lining up with TRBD1. CDR1 and CDR2 from the germline V gene are MNHNS and SASEGT. The CDR3 contains 14 residues. The trim removed 7 bases at V and 3 bases at J, leaving 5 bases unmatched. The chain's CDR3 is CASKGTADTGELFF. The CDR3 DNA is TGTGCCAGCAAGGGGACAGCAGACACCGGGGAGCTGTTTTTT.

The chain carries TRBV6-6 and TRBJ1-4; TRBD1 agrees at 8 bases. This CDR3 has 15 residues. The J segment lost 8 bases and the V segment lost 5 bases, leaving 10 bases of the junction unmatched. The V gene's germline CDR1 is MNHNY and CDR2 SVGAGI (reference sequence). The CDR3 protein is CASSPIQGAGEKLFF. As DNA, the CDR3 is TGTGCCAGCAGTCCCATTCAGGGGGCTGGGGAAAAACTGTTTTTT.

The J gene is TRBJ2-1, the V gene TRBV30; TRBD1 aligns across 8 bases. Trimming took 5 bases from V and 4 from J; bases not matched to a gene: 4. The germline V gene encodes CDR1 GTSNPN and CDR2 SVGIG (reference sequence). This CDR3 contains 13 residues. The CDR3 loop reads CAWGQGLYNEQFF. For the CDR3, the DNA is TGTGCCTGGGGACAGGGTCTTTACAATGAGCAGTTCTTC. The entire variable domain, with the rest obtained from reference TRBV30 and TRBJ2-1, is as follows: SQTIHQWPATLVQPVGSPLSLECTVEGTSNPNLYWYRQAAGRGLQLLFYSVGIGQISSEVPQNLSASRPQDRQFILSSKKLLLSDSGFYLCAWGQGLYNEQFFGPGTRLTVL.

This chain uses TRBV7-8 with TRBJ1-5; D is possibly TRBD1 (6 bases). Germline lookup yields CDR1 SGHVS and CDR2 FQNEAQ. V lost 1 base and J 5 bases, leaving 12 bases between the germline ends. This CDR3 region has 15 residues. The CDR3 loop reads CASSLGRQGHQPQHF. The CDR3 DNA reads as TGTGCCAGCAGCTTAGGGCGGCAGGGGCATCAGCCCCAGCATTTT.